What follows are 18 T cell receptor beta chains derived from one specimen sequenced in a study of blood T cell repertoires in COVID-19. Sequenced by immunoSEQ multiplex PCR; TCRdb stores in-frame clones only, minus some. The sample has about 430,000 clones, roughly 84% seen once. Sequencing used PBMCs or T cells enriched from blood (not recorded which). These receptors all stem from a young woman who had been exposed to COVID-19.

This clone was found once. The rearrangement uses TRBV6-2 or TRBV6-3 and TRBJ2-2, with 7 bases identical to TRBD2. J lost 1 base, V lost 2 bases, and 4 bases had no gene match. The CDR3 sequence is 16 residues long. The germline V gene encodes CDR1 MNHEY and CDR2 SVGEGT. For the CDR3, the DNA is TGTGCCAGCAGTTACGCGGGGGAGAGGAACACCGGGGAGCTGTTTTTT. Translating it yields CASSYAGERNTGELFF.

The chain has TRBV6-5 and TRBJ1-4; 7 bases align to TRBD1. The germline CDR1 and CDR2 sequences are MNHEY and SVGAGI. The CDR3 length is 15 residues. V gave up 6 bases and J gave up 8 bases; unmatched junction bases: 12. CDR3 sequence: CASSPLRQGGEKLFF. The CDR3, as DNA: TGTGCCAGCAGCCCCCTCCGACAGGGAGGCGAAAAACTGTTTTTT.

The chain recombines TRBV5-1 with TRBJ2-3; the D gene is possibly TRBD1 (6 bases). V gave up 6 bases and J gave up 2 bases, with 10 bases separating them. CDR1 and CDR2 (germline): SGHRS, YFSETQ. The CDR3 extends over 13 amino acids. The CDR3 loop reads CASTTGFTDTQYF. The DNA of the CDR3 is TGCGCCAGCACCACAGGGTTCACAGATACGCAGTATTTT.

The chain recombines TRBV6-5 with TRBJ1-5; a weak D match, TRBD1 (6 bases). V was cut by 5 bases and J by 6 bases, with 11 bases left in between. The germline CDR1 and CDR2 sequences are MNHEY and SVGAGI. This CDR3 spans 13 amino acids. For the CDR3, the DNA is TGTGCCAGCAGTCGCTCAGGGGTTCAGCCCCAGCATTTT. It encodes CASSRSGVQPQHF.

This chain uses TRBV20-1 with TRBJ1-5; D is undetermined. CDR1 and CDR2 from the germline V gene are DFQATT and SNEGSKA (reference sequence). The CDR3 length is 10 residues. Trimming took off 4 bases at V and 9 bases at J, with 7 bases between the two ends. CDR3 sequence: CSATPGPQHF. CDR3 nucleotides: TGCAGTGCTACCCCCGGGCCCCAGCATTTT.

This clone was counted between two and nine times. This chain joins TRBV28 and TRBJ2-7; 9 bases are a match to TRBD2. The junction had 13 bases not matched to a gene; V was cut back by 3 bases and J by 4 bases. Per germline, CDR1 MDHEN and CDR2 SYDVKM. The CDR3 extends over 17 amino acids. CDR3 loop: CASSFPRAGGRPYEQYF. The CDR3 DNA sequence: TGTGCCAGCAGTTTCCCGAGAGCGGGAGGCCGTCCTTACGAGCAGTACTTC.

This clone was counted a few times. The chain recombines TRBV9 with TRBJ1-1, with a tentative D call TRBD1 (5 bases). Germline CDR1 reads SGDLS; CDR2 reads YYNGEE. V was cut by 0 bases and J by 3 bases, with 12 bases left in between. CDR3 length: 15 amino acids. The CDR3 DNA reads TGTGCCAGCAGCGTAGTCCCCGACAGATACACTGAAGCTTTCTTT. As protein: CASSVVPDRYTEAFF.

The rearrangement joins TRBV3-1 (or the pseudogene TRBV3-2) to TRBJ2-7, with D perhaps TRBD2 (6 bases). V was clipped by 7 bases and J by 5 bases, with 15 bases between them. The CDR3 has 13 amino acids. Germline CDR1 LGHDT, CDR2 YNNKEL (reference sequence). As DNA, the CDR3 is TGTGCCAGCAAACCATACGGAGGGGACGAGCAGTACTTC. Protein product: CASKPYGGDEQYF.

The rearrangement joins TRBV14 to TRBJ2-1; unclear D gene. The CDR3 spans 17 residues. CDR1 and CDR2 (germline): SGHDN, FVKESK. The ends were cut back, 2 bases at V and 0 bases at J, with 14 bases in the middle. CDR3 protein: CASSQTPDKSSYNEQFF. The CDR3 coding sequence is TGTGCCAGCAGCCAAACCCCCGACAAGAGCTCCTACAATGAGCAGTTCTTC. Full variable domain (remainder filled in from reference TRBV14 and TRBJ2-1): EAGVTQFPSHSVIEKGQTVTLRCDPISGHDNLYWYRRVMGKEIKFLLHFVKESKQDESGMPNNRFLAERTGGTYSTLKVQPAELEDSGVYFCASSQTPDKSSYNEQFFGPGTRLTVL.

Details on this clone: The sample contains more than one DNA sequence encoding this CDR3. The V gene is TRBV9, the J gene TRBJ1-1; the match to TRBD1 covers 7 bases. CDR1 is SGDLS and CDR2 is YYNGEE in the germline V gene. This CDR3 has 15 residues. V lost 2 bases, J lost 0 bases, and 4 bases stayed unmatched. CDR3 amino acids: CASSVGDSLNTEAFF. CDR3 DNA sequence: TGTGCCAGCAGCGTTGGGGACAGCTTGAACACTGAAGCTTTCTTT.

The V gene is TRBV3-1 (or the pseudogene TRBV3-2), the J gene TRBJ2-1, with D unclear. CDR1 and CDR2 (germline): LGHDT, YNNKEL (reference sequence). The CDR3 extends over 11 amino acids. Trimming removed 2 bases from V and 8 bases from J, with 4 bases in between. CDR3 residues: CASSQTDEQFF. The DNA for the CDR3 is TGTGCCAGCAGCCAAACGGATGAGCAGTTCTTC.

The chain combines TRBV15 with TRBJ2-7; 8 nucleotides match TRBD2. Germline V gene lookup returns CDR1 LNHNV and CDR2 YYDKDF (reference sequence). V was clipped by 5 bases and J by 6 bases; unmatched bases: 6. This CDR3 region has 13 residues. Written as DNA, the CDR3 is TGTGCCACCAGCGCCCGCGGGGGGTCCGAGCAGTACTTC. Translated, it gives CATSARGGSEQYF.

The gene calls are TRBV10-2 and TRBJ2-3; a possible D gene is TRBD1 (5 bases). The V end lost 2 bases, the J end lost 3 bases, and 24 bases lay between the germline ends. CDR1 WSHSY and CDR2 SAAADI come from the germline V gene. The CDR3 spans 19 residues. CDR3 in amino acids: CASSENVQVDWAQTDTQYF. The CDR3 DNA reads TGCGCCAGCAGTGAGAATGTACAGGTTGACTGGGCCCAAACAGATACGCAGTATTTT.

V is TRBV28 and J is TRBJ2-7; a weak D match, TRBD1 (6 bases). Trimming cost V 5 bases and J 0 bases, with 14 bases left between them. The CDR3 runs to 15 residues. CDR1 is MDHEN and CDR2 is SYDVKM in the germline V gene. The CDR3 nucleotides are TGTGCCAGCAGTACTCCGGGACAACACTCCTACGAGCAGTACTTC. It yields the protein CASSTPGQHSYEQYF.

The count of this clone is one. The chain is built from TRBV6-5 and TRBJ1-6; unclear D gene. Germline loops: CDR1 MNHEY, CDR2 SVGAGI. CDR3 length equals 13 residues. V lost 6 bases to trimming and J lost 7 bases, with 10 bases between them. CDR3 nucleotides: TGTGCCAGCAGCCAGACAAGGAATTCACCCCTCCACTTT. It yields the protein CASSQTRNSPLHF.

The chain carries TRBV5-3 and TRBJ1-4; the D gene is possibly TRBD1 (5 bases). TRBV5-3 falls under the ORF class, with uncertain function. The germline V and J ends were trimmed by 3 bases and 7 bases, with 16 bases remaining between them. CDR3 length equals 15 residues. CDR3 loop: CARSWGERVVEKLFF. For the CDR3, the DNA is TGTGCCAGAAGCTGGGGGGAACGGGTGGTTGAAAAACTGTTTTTT.

The gene calls are TRBV28 and TRBJ1-6; 8 nucleotides line up with TRBD1. The germline V gene encodes CDR1 MDHEN and CDR2 SYDVKM. The CDR3 is 14 residues long. The V and J ends lost 8 bases and 3 bases, in that order; junction bases with no gene match: 3. As DNA, the CDR3 is TGTGCCAGCCGACAGGGGATCTATAATTCACCCCTCCACTTT. Protein product: CASRQGIYNSPLHF. The variable domain in full, with the rest retrieved from reference TRBV28 and TRBJ1-6, is DVKVTQSSRYLVKRTGEKVFLECVQDMDHENMFWYRQDPGLGLRLIYFSYDVKMKEKGDIPEGYSVSREKKERFSLILESASTNQTSMYLCASRQGIYNSPLHFGNGTRLTVT.

This chain uses TRBV21-1 with TRBJ1-1; the DNA was not used to check the table's D call, TRBD1. TRBV21-1 is a documented pseudogene. CDR3 length: 15 amino acids. The CDR3 protein is CASSSRQALNTEAFF. As DNA, the CDR3 is TGTGCCAGCAGCTCGAGACAGGCCCTCAACACTGAAGCTTTCTTT.